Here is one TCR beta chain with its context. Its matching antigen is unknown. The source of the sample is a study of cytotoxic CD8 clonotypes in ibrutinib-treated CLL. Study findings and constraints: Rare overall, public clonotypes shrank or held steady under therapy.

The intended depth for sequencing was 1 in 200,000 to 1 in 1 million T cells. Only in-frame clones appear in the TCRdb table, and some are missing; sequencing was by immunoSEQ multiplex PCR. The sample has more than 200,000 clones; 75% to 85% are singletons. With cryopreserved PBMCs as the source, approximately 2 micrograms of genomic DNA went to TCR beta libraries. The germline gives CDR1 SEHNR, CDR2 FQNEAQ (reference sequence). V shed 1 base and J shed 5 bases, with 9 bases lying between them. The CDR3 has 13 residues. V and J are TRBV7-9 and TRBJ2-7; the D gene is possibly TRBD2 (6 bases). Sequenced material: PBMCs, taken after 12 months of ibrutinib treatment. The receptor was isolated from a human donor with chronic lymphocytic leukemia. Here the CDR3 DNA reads TGTGCCAGCAGCTTAGGGGGGGACGACGAGCAGTACTTC. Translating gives CASSLGGDDEQYF.